Each of the 3 T cell receptor beta chains below was sequenced from the same sample in a study of cytomegalovirus exposure and HLA in healthy donors. Researchers ran the PCR with 60 Vbeta and 13 Jbeta primers. Using immunoSEQ multiplex PCR, the repertoire was profiled, and TCRdb retains in-frame clones only, with some absent. The sample contains around 200,000 clones, more than 60% of which appear only once. Sequencing was carried out using PBMCs. These receptors were taken from a girl between 2 and 10 years old in good health and CMV-seronegative.

The genes are TRBV7-6 and TRBJ2-3; 7 positions agree with TRBD2. CDR1 is SGHVS and CDR2 is FNYEAQ in the germline V gene. The CDR3 has 15 residues. With V trimmed by 5 bases and J by 6 bases, 11 bases remained unmatched. The CDR3 sequence is CASSPSSGARDTQYF. The CDR3 DNA reads TGTGCCAGCAGCCCTTCCAGCGGGGCCAGGGATACGCAGTATTTT.

The chain links TRBV4-2 to TRBJ2-3, with TRBD1 identical over 7 bases. The CDR3 runs to 15 residues. CDR1 and CDR2 from the germline V gene are LGHNA and YNFKEQ. The V gene end was trimmed by 3 bases and the J gene end by 5 bases; junction bases not matched to a gene: 8. Here the CDR3 reads CASSQLVTGRDTQYF. CDR3 nucleotides: TGTGCCAGCAGCCAGTTAGTGACAGGGCGAGATACGCAGTATTTT.

J is TRBJ1-2 and V is TRBV18; the D gene is possibly TRBD1 (6 bases). Germline CDR1 and CDR2: KGHSH and LQKENI. The CDR3 consists of 16 residues. V was clipped by 3 bases and J by 0 bases, with 14 bases between them. CDR3 in amino acids: CASSPIQQGPNYGYTF. The CDR3 bases are TGTGCCAGCTCACCCATACAACAGGGTCCTAACTATGGCTACACCTTC.